One sample yielded the 32 T cell receptor beta chains listed below, sequenced in a study of blood T cell repertoires in COVID-19. Assay used: immunoSEQ multiplex PCR; TCRdb lists only in-frame clones, some missing. The data hold 150,000 to 200,000 clones, with 80% to 85% observed a single time. The sample comprised peripheral blood. The receptors here all came from a man between 65 and 85 years old with active or convalescent COVID-19.

This chain connects TRBV18 to TRBJ1-5; no reliable D call. Trimming pared 4 bases from V and 0 bases from J, leaving 13 bases between. Germline loops: CDR1 KGHSH, CDR2 LQKENI. The CDR3 totals 16 residues. CDR3 bases: TGTGCCAGCTCACACGAACCGGTTTATAGCAATCAGCCCCAGCATTTT. This codes for CASSHEPVYSNQPQHF.

CDR3 bases: TGCGCCAGCAGCTTGAGTGGGACTCGACCTAGTGAGCAGTTCTTC. As protein: CASSLSGTRPSEQFF. V usage is TRBV5-1 and J usage is TRBJ2-1; D possibly corresponds to TRBD2 (6 bases). The ends were cut back, 1 base at V and 9 bases at J, with 17 bases in the middle. This CDR3 contains 15 residues. Germline loops: CDR1 SGHRS, CDR2 YFSETQ.

The chain recombines TRBV9 with TRBJ1-3; D not resolved. Between the trimmed V and J ends, which lost 0 bases and 2 bases, there was a span of 9 bases. The germline V gene has CDR1 SGDLS and CDR2 YYNGEE. CDR3 length equals 15 residues. DNA for the CDR3: TGTGCCAGCAGCGTAGTGGCAGGTCCTGGAAACACCATATATTTT. Its translation is CASSVVAGPGNTIYF.

This clone has only one observation. The DNA of the CDR3 is TGTGCCAGTTCCCCCCGGGACACCAATCAGCCCCAGCATTTT. Translated: CASSPRDTNQPQHF. The V and J genes are TRBV6-5 and TRBJ1-5, with D possibly matching TRBD1 (6 bases). Germline V gene lookup returns CDR1 MNHEY and CDR2 SVGAGI. This CDR3 has 14 amino acids. V lost 9 bases to trimming and J lost 3 bases, with 15 bases between them.

V gene TRBV18 combines with J gene TRBJ1-1; 8 bases map to TRBD1. Germline CDR1 is KGHSH and CDR2 is LQKENI. The CDR3 is 16 amino acids. The V segment lost 1 base and the J segment 4 bases; nucleotides outside the gene matches: 8. CDR3 loop: CASSPRQGARTTEAFF. CDR3 in DNA: TGTGCCAGCTCACCACGCCAGGGGGCGCGGACCACTGAAGCTTTCTTT.

The CDR3 DNA is TGTGCCAGCAGCCCCCGACAGGAGACAAACATTCAGTACTTC. It translates to CASSPRQETNIQYF. V is TRBV7-9 and J is TRBJ2-4; D may be TRBD1 (6 bases). Trimming left V 5 bases short and J 6 bases short, with 14 bases between. Per germline, CDR1 SEHNR and CDR2 FQNEAQ (reference sequence). The CDR3 covers 14 residues.

The gene calls are TRBV4-3 and TRBJ2-7; TRBD1 matches 11 bases. CDR1 and CDR2 from the germline V gene are LGHNA and YSLEER. The CDR3 covers 15 residues. J was trimmed by 4 bases and V by 4 bases; bases with no gene match: 6. Written as DNA, the CDR3 is TGCGCCAGCAGCCGGAGGGGGACAGGGGGGTACGAGCAGTACTTC. Translated, it gives CASSRRGTGGYEQYF.

The V and J genes are TRBV7-8 and TRBJ2-2, with a tentative D call TRBD2 (5 bases). The CDR3 totals 15 residues. Germline CDR1 reads SGHVS; CDR2 reads FQNEAQ. The V end lost 1 base, the J end lost 7 bases, and 13 bases lay between the germline ends. This chain's CDR3 is CASSLVGREGGELFF. CDR3 coding DNA: TGTGCCAGCAGCTTAGTGGGCCGGGAAGGCGGGGAGCTGTTTTTT.

This clone appeared a single time. V and J are TRBV19 and TRBJ1-5; D is ambiguous. Germline assignment: CDR1 LNHDA and CDR2 SQIVND (reference sequence). This CDR3 is built from 14 residues. Trimming took 3 bases from V and 3 from J, leaving 9 bases between them. This CDR3 is CASSIYSNNQPQHF. The CDR3 nucleotides are TGTGCCAGTAGTATTTACAGCAACAATCAGCCCCAGCATTTT.

This chain links TRBV28 with TRBJ1-6, with D possibly matching TRBD1 (6 bases). Germline values: CDR1 MDHEN, CDR2 SYDVKM. The germline V and J ends were trimmed by 7 bases and 7 bases, with 20 bases remaining between them. This CDR3 has 16 amino acids. The CDR3 reads CASIQLGDTGNSPLHF. CDR3 DNA sequence: TGTGCCAGCATCCAACTTGGGGACACTGGAAATTCACCCCTCCACTTT.

This chain uses TRBV11-2 with TRBJ2-5; tentative D call: TRBD2 (5 bases). The CDR3 is 14 residues long. V lost 5 bases, J lost 0 bases, and 10 bases lay in between. CDR1 is SGHAT, CDR2 FQNNGV, per germline. The CDR3 spells CASSPWGDQETQYF. The CDR3 bases are TGTGCCAGCAGCCCTTGGGGAGACCAAGAGACCCAGTACTTC.

This clone showed up just once. This chain links TRBV5-1 with TRBJ2-7, with TRBD2 matching over 8 bases. The CDR3 contains 16 residues. After removal of 0 bases from V and 2 bases from J, the junction contained 7 bases not matched to a gene. Germline V gene lookup returns CDR1 SGHRS and CDR2 YFSETQ. The CDR3 coding sequence is TGCGCCAGCAGCTTGGGACCGGGACTAGGGGCCTACGAGCAGTACTTC. This translates into CASSLGPGLGAYEQYF.

The rearrangement uses TRBV7-2 and TRBJ1-5; TRBD1 matches at 7 bases. Germline V gives CDR1 SGHTA, CDR2 FQGNSA. This CDR3 spans 15 amino acids. J was trimmed by 2 bases and V by 1 base; bases with no gene match: 2. CDR3 DNA: TGTGCCAGCAGCTTAGGGGACAGCCGCAATCAGCCCCAGCATTTT. It translates to CASSLGDSRNQPQHF.

V is TRBV2 and J is TRBJ2-5, with D tentatively TRBD2 (6 bases). The CDR3 consists of 14 residues. Germline loops: CDR1 SNHLY, CDR2 FYNNEI. V dropped 7 bases and J dropped 4 bases, with 16 bases sitting between them. This chain's CDR3 is CASTRRGRAETQYF. The CDR3 DNA reads as TGTGCCAGCACCCGGCGGGGCAGGGCAGAGACCCAGTACTTC.

The rearrangement joins TRBV5-1 to TRBJ2-5; D is perhaps TRBD1 (6 bases). This CDR3 is 15 amino acids long. V was trimmed by 2 bases and J by 4 bases, leaving 15 bases between them. Germline V CDR1 and CDR2: SGHRS, YFSETQ. The CDR3 reads CASSFQDRKGETQYF. CDR3 sequence (DNA): TGCGCCAGCAGCTTTCAAGACAGGAAAGGAGAGACCCAGTACTTC.

V usage is TRBV19 and J usage is TRBJ2-2; 7 nucleotides agree with TRBD2. V lost 6 bases and J lost 2; bases outside the gene matches: 6. From germline, CDR1 is LNHDA and CDR2 SQIVND (reference sequence). The CDR3 is made up of 15 amino acids. The CDR3 reads CASRPTSVNTGELFF. The CDR3 DNA sequence: TGTGCCAGTAGGCCAACTAGCGTTAACACCGGGGAGCTGTTTTTT. Together with reference TRBV19 and TRBJ2-2, the CDR3 gives the full variable domain: DGGITQSPKYLFRKEGQNVTLSCEQNLNHDAMYWYRQDPGQGLRLIYYSQIVNDFQKGDIAEGYSVSREKKESFPLTVTSAQKNPTAFYLCASRPTSVNTGELFFGEGSRLTVL.

The chain combines TRBV6-2 or TRBV6-3 with TRBJ2-7, with 7 positions matching TRBD1. V lost 5 bases to trimming and J lost 3 bases; unmatched junction nucleotides: 16. The V gene's germline CDR1 is MNHEY and CDR2 SVGEGT. The CDR3 length is 17 residues. The chain's CDR3 is CASSDWTGELSVYEQYF. For the CDR3, the DNA is TGTGCCAGCAGTGACTGGACAGGAGAACTATCTGTCTACGAGCAGTACTTC.

This chain connects TRBV6-2 or TRBV6-3 to TRBJ2-3; TRBD2 aligns across 13 bases. CDR3 length: 16 amino acids. V was clipped by 5 bases and J by 5 bases; unmatched bases: 7. Germline loops: CDR1 MNHEY, CDR2 SVGEGT. The CDR3: CASSHTSGGAVDTQYF. As DNA, the CDR3 is TGTGCCAGCAGTCACACTAGCGGGGGGGCCGTAGATACGCAGTATTTT.

This chain connects TRBV6-1 to TRBJ2-1; no clear D gene. CDR1 and CDR2 (germline): MNHNS, SASEGT. Trimming pared 2 bases from V and 6 bases from J, leaving 14 bases between. This CDR3 comprises 15 residues. The CDR3 nucleotides are TGTGCCAGCAGTGAATCGCTCCCGTTAGTCAATGAGCAGTTCTTC. It translates to CASSESLPLVNEQFF.

The genes are TRBV5-1 and TRBJ2-5; possibly TRBD1 for D (6 bases). V lost 5 bases and J 1 base, leaving 9 bases between the germline ends. CDR1 and CDR2 (germline): SGHRS, YFSETQ. The CDR3 runs to 13 residues. The CDR3 sequence: CASRTGLQETQYF. CDR3 DNA: TGCGCCAGCAGGACAGGCCTCCAAGAGACCCAGTACTTC.

This rearrangement joins TRBV18 to TRBJ1-2, with D hard to call. The CDR3 loop spans 14 amino acids. Trimming cost V 4 bases and J 3 bases, with 12 bases left between them. CDR1 and CDR2 (germline): KGHSH, LQKENI. DNA of the CDR3: TGTGCCAGCTCACAAGCTCTGGGAGACTATGGCTACACCTTC. Protein product: CASSQALGDYGYTF.

This rearrangement joins TRBV5-1 to TRBJ2-5, with 7 bases fitting TRBD2. Germline V lookup: CDR1 SGHRS, CDR2 YFSETQ. After removal of 4 bases from V and 5 bases from J, the junction contained 8 bases not matched to a gene. CDR3 size: 14 residues. The DNA for the CDR3 is TGCGCCAGCAGCCCCTCGGGAGGCGGCGAGACCCAGTACTTC. As protein: CASSPSGGGETQYF.

The chain carries TRBV27 and TRBJ1-5, with D perhaps TRBD1 (6 bases). Per germline, CDR1 MNHEY and CDR2 SMNVEV (reference sequence). V lost 2 bases and J 4 bases, leaving 15 bases between the germline ends. This CDR3 has 16 amino acids. The CDR3: CASSLEGRGRNQPQHF. CDR3 DNA sequence: TGTGCCAGCAGTTTAGAGGGCAGGGGTAGGAATCAGCCCCAGCATTTT.

The chain combines TRBV11-2 with TRBJ2-1; a possible D gene is TRBD2 (6 bases). In germline, CDR1 is SGHAT, CDR2 FQNNGV. CDR3 length equals 16 residues. Between the trimmed V and J ends, which lost 5 bases and 4 bases, there was a span of 18 bases. In nucleotides, the CDR3 is TGTGCCAGCAGCACGCAACTAGCTTCAGGGTACAATGAGCAGTTCTTC. Its translation: CASSTQLASGYNEQFF.

J is TRBJ1-5 and V is TRBV28; D not certain. V was trimmed by 7 bases and J by 7 bases, leaving 17 bases between them. The CDR3 is made up of 14 amino acids. The germline V gene has CDR1 MDHEN and CDR2 SYDVKM. In DNA form, the CDR3 reads TGTGCCAGCACGCTTACCGTCCCGGAGCAGCCCCAGCATTTT. Encoded protein: CASTLTVPEQPQHF. Based on the CDR3 plus reference TRBV28 and TRBJ1-5, the full variable domain is DVKVTQSSRYLVKRTGEKVFLECVQDMDHENMFWYRQDPGLGLRLIYFSYDVKMKEKGDIPEGYSVSREKKERFSLILESASTNQTSMYLCASTLTVPEQPQHFGDGTRLSIL.

CDR3 loop: CASSSAPQGEAFF. CDR3 nucleotides: TGTGCCAGCAGCTCCGCCCCTCAGGGTGAAGCTTTCTTT. The chain couples TRBV7-9 to TRBJ1-1, with D possibly TRBD1 on 5 matching bases. Germline V CDR1 and CDR2: SEHNR, FQNEAQ (reference sequence). CDR3 length: 13 amino acids. Between the trimmed V and J ends, which lost 4 bases and 7 bases, there was a span of 13 bases.

The CDR3 DNA follows: TGTGCCAGCAGCTACCTCGGCGGGGACTACAATGAGCAGTTCTTC. It specifies CASSYLGGDYNEQFF. This chain links TRBV7-9 with TRBJ2-1; weak D call: TRBD2 (6 bases). CDR1 SEHNR and CDR2 FQNEAQ come from the germline V gene (reference sequence). The CDR3 consists of 15 residues. V was shortened by 4 bases and J by 3 bases, with 13 bases between the two germline ends.

V and J are TRBV7-9 and TRBJ1-2, with 10 positions matching TRBD1. Trimming cost V 5 bases and J 4 bases; bases outside gene matches: 7. In germline, CDR1 is SEHNR, CDR2 FQNEAQ (reference sequence). CDR3 length: 15 residues. CDR3 sequence reads: CASSAGQGLGYGYTF. CDR3 sequence (DNA): TGTGCCAGCAGCGCGGGACAGGGGCTAGGCTATGGCTACACCTTC. Using reference TRBV7-9 and TRBJ1-2 for the parts outside the CDR3, the full variable domain is DTGVSQNPRHKITKRGQNVTFRCDPISEHNRLYWYRQTLGQGPEFLTYFQNEAQLEKSRLLSDRFSAERPKGSFSTLEIQRTEQGDSAMYLCASSAGQGLGYGYTFGSGTRLTVV.

The V call is TRBV18, the J call TRBJ1-1; maybe TRBD1 (5 bases). V was shortened by 3 bases and J by 0 bases, with 8 bases between the two germline ends. CDR1 and CDR2 (germline): KGHSH, LQKENI. There are 14 residues in the CDR3. CDR3 sequence reads: CASSPDRLNTEAFF. CDR3 bases: TGTGCCAGCTCACCCGACAGACTGAACACTGAAGCTTTCTTT.

This clone is medium-sized in the sample. The chain uses TRBV28 and TRBJ2-7; 7 bases are shared with TRBD2. CDR1 is MDHEN and CDR2 is SYDVKM in the germline V gene. This CDR3 contains 17 residues. V trimming: 1 base; J trimming: 2 bases; junction bases outside the gene matches: 11. The CDR3 is CASSLSEGRGRAYEQYF. CDR3 coding DNA: TGTGCCAGCAGTTTATCTGAGGGGAGAGGGAGGGCCTACGAGCAGTACTTC.

The chain couples TRBV27 to TRBJ2-5; D might be TRBD2 (5 bases). Looked up from germline, CDR1 is MNHEY and CDR2 is SMNVEV (reference sequence). V was cut by 5 bases and J by 3 bases, with 16 bases left in between. The CDR3 contains 15 residues. In nucleotides, the CDR3 is TGTGCCAGCAGTCGACTGTTTAGGCGGGAAGAGACCCAGTACTTC. Translation gives CASSRLFRREETQYF.

The CDR3 DNA is TGTGCCTGGAGTTTGGGGACTATCGGAAACATTCAGTACTTC. It codes for CAWSLGTIGNIQYF. The rearrangement links TRBV30 to TRBJ2-4; TRBD2 matches 7 bases. CDR3 length: 14 amino acids. The V gene's germline CDR1 is GTSNPN and CDR2 SVGIG (reference sequence). V shed 2 bases, J shed 6 bases, and the junction held 7 bases outside the gene matches.